This T cell receptor (beta chain) was captured by sequencing in a study of blood T cell repertoires in COVID-19. As processed by the authors: Reference gene primer amplification gave nucleated cell count estimates. The repertoire was sequenced with immunoSEQ multiplex PCR; TCRdb's copy has only in-frame clones and lacks some. That table is the source of V, J and clone size, and D and trimming were worked out from the DNA. This repertoire shows about 180,000 clones, under 85% found once; its top ten account for over 6%. This CDR3 is 15 amino acids long. Germline trimming cut 3 bases from V and 7 bases from J; bases unmatched to any gene: 8. Germline V gene data show CDR1 as SGHRS and CDR2 as YFSETQ.

V and J are TRBV5-1 and TRBJ2-1; 9 bases agree with TRBD2. The source material was peripheral blood. This receptor was taken from a woman in her sixties or seventies with COVID-19, enrolled during active disease. The CDR3 loop is CASSWGIAGVNEQFF. CDR3 coding DNA: TGCGCCAGCAGCTGGGGAATAGCGGGGGTGAATGAGCAGTTCTTC.